This TCR beta chain is drawn from a study of T-cell reconstitution after alpha-beta-depleted transplantation in children. Researchers prepared the TCRbeta library using unique molecular identifiers, the study reports. TCRdb re-analysed the PCR reads in MiXCR, keeping a single row per CDR3 protein. The sample shows some 500,000 distinct CDR3 sequences, 15% to 20% of them seen only once. The CDR3 totals 12 residues. CDR1 and CDR2 from the germline V gene are DFQATT and SNEGSKA (reference sequence). Trimming took off 3 bases at V and 9 bases at J, with 12 bases between the two ends. The chain combines TRBV20-1 with TRBJ1-5; D gene uncertain. Specimen: PBMCs from the stem cell graft donor, collected from the stem cell graft. The clonotype was recovered from a human donor who donated a stem cell graft to a child with acute lymphoblastic leukemia. CDR3 in DNA: TGCAGTGCTAGTTTATCCGTCGGGCCCCAGCATTTT. Translated, it gives CSASLSVGPQHF.